This TCR beta chain stems from a study of blood T cell repertoires in COVID-19. Study summary: The study drew acute and convalescent COVID-19 samples from the United States, Italy and Spain. Sources were T cells, B-cell-depleted T cells, or PBMCs; the material itself was cDNA or gDNA.

Germline assignment: CDR1 GTSNPN and CDR2 SVGIG (reference sequence). This CDR3 region has 15 residues. Unmatched junction bases numbered 8, after V lost 0 bases and J lost 8 bases. Only in-frame clones appear in the TCRdb table, and some are missing; sequencing was by immunoSEQ multiplex PCR. The sample lists around 140,000 clones, around 82% occurring once. Material for sequencing was peripheral blood. The chain has TRBV30 and TRBJ2-3; 10 nucleotides match TRBD2. The sequence derives from a man in his 60s with acute or convalescent COVID-19. Here the CDR3 DNA reads TGTGCCTGGAGTGTAAGCGGGGGGGCCAGGGGTACGCAGTATTTT. Amino acids: CAWSVSGGARGTQYF.